This TCR beta chain was identified during a study of beta chain features in type 1 diabetes. Study-wide points: Moderately but significantly shorter TCRB CDR3s were found in Type 1 diabetes patients in all four CD4+ subsets. Across patients, naive, central memory and Treg TCRB repertoires exhibited apparently greater similarity than was observed across healthy donors.

The ends were cut back, 6 bases at V and 7 bases at J, with 10 bases in the middle. CDR3 length equals 11 residues. The germline gives CDR1 SEHNR, CDR2 FQNEAQ (reference sequence). In total, each donor contributed a single heparinised blood draw that averaged around 100 mL. Regarding this clone: Antigen unknown.

Reverse transcribing all isolated RNA meant expressed TCRB transcripts were sequenced. Naive, central memory and regulatory T cell samples produced a mean of roughly 3.8 million reads. Measured with immunoSEQ multiplex PCR; TCRdb has only the in-frame clones, and not every one. The sample carries 390,000 or so clones, approximately 13% recorded once. The chain carries TRBV7-9 and TRBJ2-7, with D possibly being TRBD1 (6 bases). The source of this sequence is a man aged 30 to 45 in good health. The sequenced material came from naive CD4+ T cells from blood. CDR3 in DNA: TGTGCCAGCAGAAATGGACAGGAGCAGTACTTC. The encoded protein is CASRNGQEQYF.